Reported below is one T cell receptor beta chain. The antigen remains undetermined. The sample is drawn from a study of beta chain features in type 1 diabetes. The study's findings and limits: Patients with Type 1 diabetes showed moderately but significantly shorter TCRB CDR3s in all four CD4+ subsets. The study found fewer insertions and more deletions at VDJ junctions in type 1 diabetes patients.

Every isolated RNA sample was fully reverse transcribed, so sequencing captured expressed TCRB transcripts. Generated by immunoSEQ multiplex PCR, the TCRdb table keeps only in-frame clones and is missing some. The data show 160,000 or so clones, around 63% seen once. All of the sorted populations showed purity greater than 98%. CDR3 length: 16 amino acids. The junction had 13 bases not matched to a gene; V was cut back by 6 bases and J by 5 bases. CDR1 is MNHEY and CDR2 is SMNVEV in the germline V gene (reference sequence). Sequenced sample: naive CD4+ T cells from blood. The TCR comes from a man aged 25-45 years with type 1 diabetes. The chain carries TRBV27 and TRBJ2-4, with TRBD1 identical over 7 bases. The CDR3 loop reads CASSHGTALLENIQYF. CDR3 bases: TGTGCCAGCAGCCATGGGACAGCTCTTCTCGAAAACATTCAGTACTTC.